Described below is a single T cell receptor beta chain sequence and its context. The sample originates from a study of blood T cell repertoires in COVID-19. Study at large: Samples came from the United States, Italy and Spain, spanning acute and convalescent COVID-19. Nucleic acid was either cDNA or gDNA, and it came from T cells, B-cell-depleted T cells, or PBMCs.

Sequencing was performed with immunoSEQ multiplex PCR; in TCRdb, only in-frame clones are kept and a portion is missing. The sample holds about 190,000 clones, approximately 88% seen once. Two negative PCRs, clearance, or symptom resolution characterized the recovered Cohort 3 donors. The V segment lost 1 base and the J segment 5 bases; nucleotides outside the gene matches: 7. This CDR3 spans 15 amino acids. Per the germline V gene, CDR1 is LNHDA and CDR2 is SQIVND (reference sequence). The sequence derives from a woman in her thirties who had recovered from COVID-19. The chain employs TRBV19 and TRBJ1-1, with 7 bases identical to TRBD1. Material: PBMCs or T cells enriched from blood (not recorded which). DNA for the CDR3: TGTGCCAGTAGTATAGTGAACAGGGGCGAGACTGAAGCTTTCTTT. Translated, it gives CASSIVNRGETEAFF.